The rows below give T cell receptor beta chains drawn from one sample of a study of cytomegalovirus exposure and HLA in healthy donors. TCRdb keeps only in-frame clones here, not all; method: immunoSEQ multiplex PCR. This sample has about 140,000 clones, with almost 85% found just once. The sample was PBMCs. These receptors all stem from a woman aged 25-40 years in good health and CMV-seronegative. CDR3s include the opening cysteine and the closing phenylalanine or tryptophan. A D gene is named only where the DNA matches it firmly. The size field is filled for only some rows; it gives once, few, many or a size class.

>NA|TRBV28|NA|15|TRBJ1-6
TGTGCCAGCAGTGACCCGGGGGGAGGAGATTCACCCCTCCACTTT
CASSDPGGGDSPLHF
>NA|TRBV5-1|TRBD2|14|TRBJ2-3
TGCGCCAGCAGCTTAGGACTAGTAATAGATACGCAGTATTTT
CASSLGLVIDTQYF
>NA|TRBV2|NA|11|TRBJ2-7
TGTGCCAGCGCTGCGTCCTACGAGCAGTACTTC
CASAASYEQYF
>NA|TRBV28|NA|16|TRBJ1-4
TGTGCCAGCAGTCCAGCGGGGGGGGGCGCGGAGGAAAAACTGTTTTTT
CASSPAGGGAEEKLFF
>NA|TRBV19|NA|12|TRBJ1-5
TGTGCCAGTAGTTTCAGGGATCAGCCCCAGCATTTT
CASSFRDQPQHF
>NA|TRBV19|TRBD2|17|TRBJ2-7
TGTGCCAGTAGTAGCCGGTCAACTAGCGGGGGATACTACGAGCAGTACTTC
CASSSRSTSGGYYEQYF
>NA|TRBV10-3|TRBD1|16|TRBJ2-7
TGTGCCATCAGTGAGTCCGACAGGGGTCCTTCCTACGAGCAGTACTTC
CAISESDRGPSYEQYF
>NA|TRBV27|NA|15|TRBJ1-5
TGTGCCAGCAGTTTAGAGGGGGTTAGCAATCAGCCCCAGCATTTT
CASSLEGVSNQPQHF
>NA|TRBV5-1|TRBD1|18|TRBJ2-7
TGCGCCAGCAGCATGACAGGGGACCCAATACTGAGCTCCTACGAGCAGTACTTC
CASSMTGDPILSSYEQYF
>NA|TRBV12-5|TRBD2|18|TRBJ2-3
TGTGCTACTGGGACTAGCGGGGGGGCCCCAGAATGGGGTGATACGCAGTATTTT
CATGTSGGAPEWGDTQYF
>few|TRBV2|NA|12|TRBJ1-2
TGTGCCAGCAGTATTCAGGGTAATGGCTACACCTTC
CASSIQGNGYTF
>NA|TRBV28|TRBD1|13|TRBJ1-2
TGTGCCAGCAGTTCGGGACAGGGGGACGGCTACACCTTC
CASSSGQGDGYTF
>NA|TRBV28|TRBD2|14|TRBJ2-1
TGTGCCAGCAGTTTAGGGGGGGCCTACAATGAGCAGTTCTTC
CASSLGGAYNEQFF
>NA|TRBV27|TRBD1|15|TRBJ2-2
TGTGCCAGCAGTTTGAGACAGGGTGGCACCGGGGAGCTGTTTTTT
CASSLRQGGTGELFF
>NA|TRBV15|TRBD1|14|TRBJ1-6
TGTGCCACCAGCAGAGGACAGGGTAATTCACCCCTCCACTTT
CATSRGQGNSPLHF
>NA|TRBV5-6|NA|16|TRBJ1-2
TGTGCCAGCAGCTCTTTAGGCTGGACGGACTTCTATGGCTACACCTTC
CASSSLGWTDFYGYTF
>NA|TRBV19|TRBD1|14|TRBJ1-2
TGTGCCAGTAGTAAGGGACAGGGAATTTATGGCTACACCTTC
CASSKGQGIYGYTF
>NA|TRBV5-8|NA|14|TRBJ2-4
TGTGCCAGCAGCATGTACAAGGCCAAAAACATTCAGTACTTC
CASSMYKAKNIQYF
>once|TRBV7-9|NA|14|TRBJ1-4
TGTGCCAGCAGTGGGGCAGGGCTGAATGAAAAACTGTTTTTT
CASSGAGLNEKLFF
>NA|TRBV19|NA|17|TRBJ2-6
TGTGCCAGTAGTCTAACTAGGACGGTTCCTGGGGCCAACGTCCTGACTTTC
CASSLTRTVPGANVLTF
>once|TRBV9|TRBD2|14|TRBJ2-1
TGTGCCAGCAACAGGGGCGGGGGGGCCGATGAGCAGTTCTTC
CASNRGGGADEQFF
>NA|TRBV5-1|TRBD1|14|TRBJ1-2
TGCGCCAGCAGCTTACAGGGGGGGGCCTATGGCTACACCTTC
CASSLQGGAYGYTF
>NA|TRBV2|TRBD2|13|TRBJ2-3
TGTGCCAGCAGTAGCGGGGGGGGAGATACGCAGTATTTT
CASSSGGGDTQYF
>NA|TRBV7-9|NA|14|TRBJ2-1
TGTGCCAGCAGCTTACAGGGTAGCTACAATGAGCAGTTCTTC
CASSLQGSYNEQFF
>NA|TRBV7-2|NA|18|TRBJ1-6
TGTGCCAGCAGCTTAGACGCGGCGGGGCCAGGCTATAATTCACCCCTCCACTTT
CASSLDAAGPGYNSPLHF
>few|TRBV7-9|TRBD1|12|TRBJ1-2
TGTGCCAGCAGCCGGACAGGAGATGGCTACACCTTC
CASSRTGDGYTF
>NA|TRBV28|NA|15|TRBJ2-5
TGTGCCAGCAGTTTATCCCCCAGGGGCTATGAGACCCAGTACTTC
CASSLSPRGYETQYF
>NA|TRBV15|TRBD1|14|TRBJ2-3
TGTGCCACCAGCACAGGGGGCAGCACAGATACGCAGTATTTT
CATSTGGSTDTQYF
>once|TRBV6-5|NA|14|TRBJ2-3
TGTGCCAGCCGAACCAGCGGGCGCACAGATACGCAGTATTTT
CASRTSGRTDTQYF
>NA|TRBV7-3|TRBD2|15|TRBJ2-2
TGTGCCAGCAGCTTACGGCAGGGAGGGACCGGGGAGCTGTTTTTT
CASSLRQGGTGELFF
>NA|TRBV4-3|NA|14|TRBJ2-7
TGCGCCAGCAGCCAAACCATCGGTACCTACGAGCAGTACTTC
CASSQTIGTYEQYF
>NA|TRBV30|NA|16|TRBJ2-7
TGTGCCTGGAGTGTACAAGACAGTAGATTAGGCTACGAGCAGTACTTC
CAWSVQDSRLGYEQYF
>NA|TRBV9|NA|14|TRBJ1-1
TGTGCCAGCAGCGTTGACACGTTGAACACTGAAGCTTTCTTT
CASSVDTLNTEAFF
>once|TRBV6-5|TRBD1|15|TRBJ1-4
TGTGCCAGCAGTACCACGACAGGGGCGGGAGAAAAACTGTTTTTT
CASSTTTGAGEKLFF
>few|TRBV29-1|NA|18|TRBJ2-1
TGCAGCGTTCCCAGTCCCCAGTACTCACAGGCATTGTACAATGAGCAGTTCTTC
CSVPSPQYSQALYNEQFF
>few|TRBV7-2|NA|15|TRBJ1-3
TGTGCCAGCAGCTCCCAGCGGAGGCCTGGAAACACCATATATTTT
CASSSQRRPGNTIYF
>NA|TRBV6-1|TRBD1|14|TRBJ1-1
TGTGCCAGCAGGACAGGGATAACAAACACTGAAGCTTTCTTT
CASRTGITNTEAFF
>NA|TRBV5-1|NA|13|TRBJ1-2
TGCGCCAGCAGACCCGGGTCGGTCTATGGCTACACCTTC
CASRPGSVYGYTF
>NA|TRBV13|TRBD1|12|TRBJ2-7
TGTGCCAGCGGAAGGGACAGTTACGAGCAGTACTTC
CASGRDSYEQYF
>once|TRBV2|TRBD2|14|TRBJ2-7
TGTGCCAGCGCTGTAACGGGGGGGGGCTACGAGCAGTACTTC
CASAVTGGGYEQYF
>NA|TRBV6-1|NA|15|TRBJ1-6
TGTGCCAGCAGTGAGTTGAGCTCCTATAATTCACCCCTCCACTTT
CASSELSSYNSPLHF
>NA|TRBV6-5|NA|15|TRBJ1-2
TGTGCCAGCAGTTTCGGGGGAAGCTCTATCTATGGCTACACCTTC
CASSFGGSSIYGYTF
>NA|TRBV5-6|TRBD1|13|TRBJ1-5
TGTGCCAGCAGCCGGACAGGGGTACAGCCCCAGCATTTT
CASSRTGVQPQHF
>NA|TRBV19|NA|13|TRBJ1-4
TGTGCCAGTAGTTTTTACCCGGGACAAACTCTGTTTTTT
CASSFYPGQTLFF
>NA|TRBV7-2|TRBD1|15|TRBJ2-7
TGTGCCAGCAGCCTTGACAGGGGGCCAACCTACGAGCAGTACTTC
CASSLDRGPTYEQYF
>once|TRBV2|NA|15|TRBJ1-3
TGTGCCAGCAGTGAGCGGCCGAGCTCTGGAAACACCATATATTTT
CASSERPSSGNTIYF
>NA|TRBV7-9|TRBD2|16|TRBJ2-2
TGTGCCAGCAGCTCAAGCGGGGGGGCGAACACCGGGGAGCTGTTTTTT
CASSSSGGANTGELFF
>NA|TRBV2|TRBD1|14|TRBJ2-3
TGTGCCAGCTTCCGGGACAGGGGGCTTGATACGCAGTATTTT
CASFRDRGLDTQYF
>NA|TRBV5-4|TRBD1|14|TRBJ1-1
TGTGCCAGCAGCCCCGGGGACAGGGACACTGAAGCTTTCTTT
CASSPGDRDTEAFF
>NA|TRBV5-4|NA|13|TRBJ2-7
TGTGCCAGCAGCTTGGCGGCAGGGTACGAGCAGTACTTC
CASSLAAGYEQYF